The 9 T cell receptor beta chains below all came from one sample that was sequenced in a study of T cell changes during pregnancy in multiple sclerosis. Assay: immunoSEQ multiplex PCR; the TCRdb copy retains only in-frame clones and omits some. Seen here are 35,000 to 50,000 clones, under 90% observed once, and the top ten hold less than 5.5%. Sequencing was performed on peripheral blood, taken in the second trimester of pregnancy. These receptors were collected from a female donor in good health, enrolled as a control in a pregnancy study.

This chain links TRBV5-6 with TRBJ2-3, with D possibly TRBD2 on 5 matching bases. Germline V gene data show CDR1 as SGHDT and CDR2 as YYEEEE. The CDR3 extends over 15 amino acids. V shed 2 bases and J shed 6 bases, with 16 bases lying between them. DNA of the CDR3: TGTGCCAGCAGCTTTGTTACTAGTTTTATGGATACGCAGTATTTT. Protein sequence: CASSFVTSFMDTQYF.

This chain links TRBV5-6 with TRBJ2-1; D is uncertain. CDR1 is SGHDT and CDR2 is YYEEEE in the germline V gene. The CDR3 contains 15 residues. The V gene lost 7 bases and the J gene lost 4 bases, with 18 bases spanning the gap. CDR3 nucleotides: TGTGCCAGCGGAGACCTGTCAGATCTGTACAATGAGCAGTTCTTC. This gives the protein CASGDLSDLYNEQFF.

The rearrangement links TRBV19 to TRBJ1-3; D gene ambiguous. The V and J ends lost 5 bases and 1 base respectively, with 9 bases between them. This CDR3 comprises 14 residues. CDR1 and CDR2 (germline): LNHDA, SQIVND (reference sequence). CDR3 residues: CASSWGDSGNTIYF. The CDR3 coding sequence is TGTGCCAGTAGTTGGGGAGATTCTGGAAACACCATATATTTT.

The chain uses TRBV5-4 and TRBJ1-2; 10 nucleotides match TRBD1. Trimming took 4 bases from V and 0 from J; bases not matched to a gene: 9. The germline V gene has CDR1 SGHNT and CDR2 YYREEE (reference sequence). The CDR3 is 17 amino acids. CDR3 nucleotide sequence: TGTGCCAGCAGCCAGGCGCGGACAGGGGGAGCTAACTATGGCTACACCTTC. Protein sequence: CASSQARTGGANYGYTF.

The V call is TRBV20-1, the J call TRBJ2-3; D unclear. Germline V gene data show CDR1 as DFQATT and CDR2 as SNEGSKA (reference sequence). CDR3 size: 10 residues. With 3 bases removed from V and 6 bases from J, the gap between germline ends came to 4 bases. CDR3 nucleotide sequence: TGCAGTGCTAGCCTTGATACGCAGTATTTT. Translating it yields CSASLDTQYF.

V gene TRBV12-5 combines with J gene TRBJ1-3, with 7 bases that match TRBD1. J lost 2 bases, V lost 1 base, and 14 bases had no gene match. The CDR3 sequence is 19 residues long. Germline values: CDR1 LGHNT, CDR2 FRNRAP. The CDR3 protein is CASGLDLLQGRGTGNTIYF. The CDR3, as DNA: TGTGCTAGTGGTTTGGACCTTCTACAGGGGAGAGGGACTGGAAACACCATATATTTT. The complete variable domain, with remaining parts taken from reference TRBV12-5 and TRBJ1-3, reads DARVTQTPRHKVTEMGQEVTMRCQPILGHNTVFWYRQTMMQGLELLAYFRNRAPLDDSGMPKDRFSAEMPDATLATLKIQPSEPRDSAVYFCASGLDLLQGRGTGNTIYFGEGSWLTVV.

The chain has TRBV2 and TRBJ2-7, with 9 nucleotides matching TRBD1. V dropped 4 bases and J dropped 4; count of bases not matched to a gene: 5. CDR3 length: 14 amino acids. Germline assignment: CDR1 SNHLY and CDR2 FYNNEI. The CDR3 DNA follows: TGTGCCAGCAGTGCCCGGACAGGGGCATACGAGCAGTACTTC. The encoded protein is CASSARTGAYEQYF.

This clone was seen a single time. This chain links TRBV10-2 with TRBJ1-1, with a weak D call TRBD1 (6 bases). Trimming pared 6 bases from V and 5 bases from J, leaving 13 bases between. Germline V CDR1 and CDR2: WSHSY, SAAADI. The CDR3 length is 13 residues. The CDR3 DNA sequence: TGCGCCAGCAGCCGGGACACGGCAACTGAAGCTTTCTTT. Translated, it gives CASSRDTATEAFF.

This sequence joins TRBV5-6 and TRBJ2-5; a weak D match, TRBD2 (5 bases). CDR1 is SGHDT and CDR2 is YYEEEE in the germline V gene. V shed 1 base and J shed 4 bases, with 14 bases lying between them. CDR3 size: 15 residues. CDR3: CASSLTPGYSETQYF. In DNA, the CDR3 is TGTGCCAGCAGCTTGACACCGGGGTACTCAGAGACCCAGTACTTC.